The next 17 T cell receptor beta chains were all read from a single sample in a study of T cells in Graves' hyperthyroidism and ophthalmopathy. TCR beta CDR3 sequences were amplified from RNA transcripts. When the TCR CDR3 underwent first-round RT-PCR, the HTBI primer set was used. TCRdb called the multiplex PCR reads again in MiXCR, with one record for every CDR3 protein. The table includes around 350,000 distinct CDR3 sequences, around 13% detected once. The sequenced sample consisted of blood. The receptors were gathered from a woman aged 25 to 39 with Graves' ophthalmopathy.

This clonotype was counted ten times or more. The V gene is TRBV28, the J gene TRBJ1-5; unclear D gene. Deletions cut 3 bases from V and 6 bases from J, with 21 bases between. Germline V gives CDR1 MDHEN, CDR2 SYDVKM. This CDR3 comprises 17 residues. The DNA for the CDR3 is TGTGCCAGCAGTTTCGTCGGACGTCGCCCCAATCCTCAGCCCCAGCATTTT. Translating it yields CASSFVGRRPNPQPQHF.

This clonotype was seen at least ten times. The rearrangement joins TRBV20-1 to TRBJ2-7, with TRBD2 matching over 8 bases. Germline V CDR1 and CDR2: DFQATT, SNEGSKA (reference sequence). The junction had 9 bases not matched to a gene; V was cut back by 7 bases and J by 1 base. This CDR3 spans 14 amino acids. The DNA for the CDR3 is TGCAGTGGATTACGCGGGGGGCAGTCCTACGAGCAGTACTTC. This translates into CSGLRGGQSYEQYF.

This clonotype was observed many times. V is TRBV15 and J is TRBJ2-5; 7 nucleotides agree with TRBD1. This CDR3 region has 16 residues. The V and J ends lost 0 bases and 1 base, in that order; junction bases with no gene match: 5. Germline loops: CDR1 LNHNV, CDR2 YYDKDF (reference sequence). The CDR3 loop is CATSRDQGGAQETQYF. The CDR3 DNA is TGTGCCACCAGCAGAGATCAAGGGGGCGCCCAAGAGACCCAGTACTTC. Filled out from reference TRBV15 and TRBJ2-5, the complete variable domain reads DAMVIQNPRYQVTQFGKPVTLSCSQTLNHNVMYWYQQKSSQAPKLLFHYYDKDFNNEADTPDNFQSRRPNTSFCFLDIRSPGLGDTAMYLCATSRDQGGAQETQYFGPGTRLLVL.

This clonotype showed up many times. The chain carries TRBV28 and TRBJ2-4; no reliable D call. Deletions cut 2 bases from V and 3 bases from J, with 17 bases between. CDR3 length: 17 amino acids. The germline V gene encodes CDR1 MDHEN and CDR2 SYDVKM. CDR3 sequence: CASSLGLSRKGKNIQYF. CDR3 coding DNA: TGTGCCAGCAGTTTAGGGCTATCCAGAAAGGGCAAAAACATTCAGTACTTC.

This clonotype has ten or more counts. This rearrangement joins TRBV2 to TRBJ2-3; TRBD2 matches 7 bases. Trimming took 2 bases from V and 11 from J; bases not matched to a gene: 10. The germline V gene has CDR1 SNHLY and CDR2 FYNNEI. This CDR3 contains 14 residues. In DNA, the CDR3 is TGTGCCAGCAGTGAAATTGAGGTCTTAGCGGGGCAGTATTTT. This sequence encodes CASSEIEVLAGQYF.

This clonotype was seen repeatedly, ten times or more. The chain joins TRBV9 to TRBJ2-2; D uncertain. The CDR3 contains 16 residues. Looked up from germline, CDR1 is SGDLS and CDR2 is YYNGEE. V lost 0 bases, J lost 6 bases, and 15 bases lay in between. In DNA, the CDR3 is TGTGCCAGCAGCGTAGTTACCTTAGCTGGGGCCGGGGAGCTGTTTTTT. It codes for CASSVVTLAGAGELFF.

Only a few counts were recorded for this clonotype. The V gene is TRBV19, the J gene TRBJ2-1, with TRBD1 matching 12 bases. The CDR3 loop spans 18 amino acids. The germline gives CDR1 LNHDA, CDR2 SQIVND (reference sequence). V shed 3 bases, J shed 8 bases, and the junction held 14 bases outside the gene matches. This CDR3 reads CASSIGTGGVLVFDEQFF. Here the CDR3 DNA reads TGTGCCAGTAGTATCGGGACAGGGGGCGTTTTAGTTTTCGATGAGCAGTTCTTC.

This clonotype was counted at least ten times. CDR3 sequence: CASSPTRGGTDEQFF. CDR3 bases: TGTGCCAGCTCACCGACTAGGGGGGGGACGGATGAGCAGTTCTTC. The chain combines TRBV18 with TRBJ2-1; D might be TRBD2 (7 bases). Trimming pared 3 bases from V and 8 bases from J, leaving 17 bases between. CDR3 length: 15 amino acids. From germline, CDR1 is KGHSH and CDR2 LQKENI.

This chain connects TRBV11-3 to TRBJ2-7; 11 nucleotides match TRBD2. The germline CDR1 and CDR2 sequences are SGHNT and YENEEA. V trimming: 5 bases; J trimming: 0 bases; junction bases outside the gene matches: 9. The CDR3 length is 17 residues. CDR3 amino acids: CASSPLSGGASSYEQYF. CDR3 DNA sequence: TGTGCCAGCAGCCCCCTTAGCGGGGGGGCCAGCTCCTACGAGCAGTACTTC.

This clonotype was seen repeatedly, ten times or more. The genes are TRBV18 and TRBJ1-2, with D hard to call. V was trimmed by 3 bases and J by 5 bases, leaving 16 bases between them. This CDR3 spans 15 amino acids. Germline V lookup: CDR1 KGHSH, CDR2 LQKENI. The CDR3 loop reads CASSPLVETGYGYTF. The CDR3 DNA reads TGTGCCAGCTCACCGCTAGTCGAAACGGGATATGGCTACACCTTC.

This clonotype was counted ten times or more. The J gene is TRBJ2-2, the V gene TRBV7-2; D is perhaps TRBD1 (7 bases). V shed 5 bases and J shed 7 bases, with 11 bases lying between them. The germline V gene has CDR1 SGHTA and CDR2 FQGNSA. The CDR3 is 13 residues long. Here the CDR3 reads CASSPGGFGELFF. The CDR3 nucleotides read TGTGCCAGCAGCCCAGGGGGGTTCGGGGAGCTGTTTTTT. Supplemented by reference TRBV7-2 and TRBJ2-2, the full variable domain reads GAGVSQSPSNKVTEKGKDVELRCDPISGHTALYWYRQSLGQGLEFLIYFQGNSAPDKSGLPSDRFSAERTGGSVSTLTIQRTQQEDSAVYLCASSPGGFGELFFGEGSRLTVL.

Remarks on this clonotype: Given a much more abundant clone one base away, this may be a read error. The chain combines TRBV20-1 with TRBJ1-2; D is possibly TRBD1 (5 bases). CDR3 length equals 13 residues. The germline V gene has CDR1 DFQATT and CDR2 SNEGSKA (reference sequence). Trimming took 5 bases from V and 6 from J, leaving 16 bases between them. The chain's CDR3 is CSAGGAGKDGYTF. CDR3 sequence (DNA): TGCAGTGCTGGAGGGGCAGGGAAAGATGGCTACACCTTC.

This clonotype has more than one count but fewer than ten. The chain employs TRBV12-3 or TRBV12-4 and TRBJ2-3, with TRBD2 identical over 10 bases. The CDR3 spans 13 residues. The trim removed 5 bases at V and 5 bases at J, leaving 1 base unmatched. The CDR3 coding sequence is TGTGCCAGCAGTGGACTAGCGGTAGATACGCAGTATTTT. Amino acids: CASSGLAVDTQYF.

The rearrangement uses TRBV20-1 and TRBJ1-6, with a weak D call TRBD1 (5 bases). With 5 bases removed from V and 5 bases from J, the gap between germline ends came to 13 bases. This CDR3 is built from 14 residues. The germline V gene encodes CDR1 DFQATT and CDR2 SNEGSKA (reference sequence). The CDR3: CSAYSGLNNSPLHF. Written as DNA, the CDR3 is TGCAGTGCTTACTCGGGACTGAATAATTCACCCCTCCACTTT.

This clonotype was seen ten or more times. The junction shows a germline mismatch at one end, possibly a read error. The DNA of the CDR3 is TGCAGCGCTGAAGATTGGGGCTCGGAGGCTTTCTTT. This encodes CSAEDWGSEAFF. The chain employs TRBV29-1 and TRBJ1-1; D may be TRBD1 (5 bases). The CDR3 is made up of 12 amino acids. Germline assignment: CDR1 SQVTM and CDR2 ANQGSEA.

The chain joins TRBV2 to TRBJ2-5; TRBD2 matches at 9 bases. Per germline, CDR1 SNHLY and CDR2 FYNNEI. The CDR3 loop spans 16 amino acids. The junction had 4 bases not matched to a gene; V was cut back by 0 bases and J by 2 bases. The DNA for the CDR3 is TGTGCCAGCAGTGAAGCAGCGGGGGGCCTACAAGAGACCCAGTACTTC. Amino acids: CASSEAAGGLQETQYF.

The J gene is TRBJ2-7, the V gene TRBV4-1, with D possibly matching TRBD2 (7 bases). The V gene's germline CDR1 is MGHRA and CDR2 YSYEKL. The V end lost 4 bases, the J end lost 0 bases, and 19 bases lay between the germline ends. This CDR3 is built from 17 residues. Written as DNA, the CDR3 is TGCGCCAGCAGCCCCGAATGGGGGGGGCTTCCCTCCTACGAGCAGTACTTC. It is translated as CASSPEWGGLPSYEQYF.